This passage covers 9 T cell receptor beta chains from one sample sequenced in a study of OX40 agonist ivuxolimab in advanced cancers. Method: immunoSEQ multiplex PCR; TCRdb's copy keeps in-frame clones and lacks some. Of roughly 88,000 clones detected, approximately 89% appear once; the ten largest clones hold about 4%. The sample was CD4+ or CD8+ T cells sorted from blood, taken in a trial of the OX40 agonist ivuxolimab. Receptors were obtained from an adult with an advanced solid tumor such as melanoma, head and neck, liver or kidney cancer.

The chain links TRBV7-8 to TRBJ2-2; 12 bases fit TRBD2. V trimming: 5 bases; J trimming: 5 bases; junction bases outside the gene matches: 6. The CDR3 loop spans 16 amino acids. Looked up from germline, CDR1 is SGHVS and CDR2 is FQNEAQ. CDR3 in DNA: TGTGCCAGCAGCAGACTAGCGGGAGTGGGAACCGGGGAGCTGTTTTTT. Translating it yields CASSRLAGVGTGELFF.

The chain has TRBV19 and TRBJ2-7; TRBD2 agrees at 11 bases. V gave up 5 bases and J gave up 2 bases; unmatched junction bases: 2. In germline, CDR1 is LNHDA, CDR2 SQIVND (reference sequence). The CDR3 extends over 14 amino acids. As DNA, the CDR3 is TGTGCCAGTAGTGCTAGCGGGGGGACCTACGAGCAGTACTTC. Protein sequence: CASSASGGTYEQYF. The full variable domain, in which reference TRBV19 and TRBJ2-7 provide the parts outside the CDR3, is DGGITQSPKYLFRKEGQNVTLSCEQNLNHDAMYWYRQDPGQGLRLIYYSQIVNDFQKGDIAEGYSVSREKKESFPLTVTSAQKNPTAFYLCASSASGGTYEQYFGPGTRLTVT.

CDR3 region: CASSDSDRDRGNYGYTF. The CDR3 DNA is TGTGCCAGCAGTGACTCGGACCGGGACAGGGGAAACTATGGCTACACCTTC. V gene TRBV6-4 combines with J gene TRBJ1-2; TRBD1 matches at 10 bases. The ends lost 0 bases at V and 2 bases at J; junction bases unmatched: 6. CDR1 is MRHNA and CDR2 is SNTAGT in the germline V gene. The CDR3 spans 17 residues.

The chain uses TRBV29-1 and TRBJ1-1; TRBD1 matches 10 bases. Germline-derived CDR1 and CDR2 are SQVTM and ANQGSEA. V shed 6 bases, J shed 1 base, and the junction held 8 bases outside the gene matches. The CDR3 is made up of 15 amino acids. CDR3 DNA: TGCAGCGTCAACGGACAGGGGGGCGCGAACACTGAAGCTTTCTTT. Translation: CSVNGQGGANTEAFF.

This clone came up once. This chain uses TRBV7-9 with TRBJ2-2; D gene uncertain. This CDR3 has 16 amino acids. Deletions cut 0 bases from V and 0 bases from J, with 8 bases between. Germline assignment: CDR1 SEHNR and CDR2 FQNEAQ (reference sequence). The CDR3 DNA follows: TGTGCCAGCAGCTTAGCGGGTGGGTCGAACACCGGGGAGCTGTTTTTT. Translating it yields CASSLAGGSNTGELFF.

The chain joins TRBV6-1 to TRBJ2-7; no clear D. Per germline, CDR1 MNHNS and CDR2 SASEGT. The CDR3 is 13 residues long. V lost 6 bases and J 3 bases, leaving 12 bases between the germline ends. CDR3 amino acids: CASSWTGDYEQYF. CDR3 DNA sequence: TGTGCCAGCAGCTGGACCGGAGACTACGAGCAGTACTTC.

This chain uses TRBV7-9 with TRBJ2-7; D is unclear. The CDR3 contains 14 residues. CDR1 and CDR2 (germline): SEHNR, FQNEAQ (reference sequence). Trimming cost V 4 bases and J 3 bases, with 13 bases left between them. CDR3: CASSSAKTSYEQYF. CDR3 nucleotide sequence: TGTGCCAGCAGCTCGGCGAAAACCAGCTACGAGCAGTACTTC.

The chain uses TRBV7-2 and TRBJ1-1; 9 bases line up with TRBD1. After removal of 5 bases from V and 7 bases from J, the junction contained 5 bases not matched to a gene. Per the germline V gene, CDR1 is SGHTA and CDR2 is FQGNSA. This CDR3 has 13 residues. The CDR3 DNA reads TGTGCCAGCAGCGTCGACAGGGGGATTGAAGCTTTCTTT. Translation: CASSVDRGIEAFF.

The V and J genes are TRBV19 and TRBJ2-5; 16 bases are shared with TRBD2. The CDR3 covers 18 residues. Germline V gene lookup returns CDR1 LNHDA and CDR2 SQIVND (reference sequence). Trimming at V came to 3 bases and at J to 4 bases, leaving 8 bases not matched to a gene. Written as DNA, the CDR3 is TGTGCCAGTAGTATGGGACTAGCGGGAGGGCCCTCAGTAGAGACCCAGTACTTC. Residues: CASSMGLAGGPSVETQYF.